Below are 8 T cell receptor beta chains sequenced from a single sample in a study of T cells in Graves' hyperthyroidism and ophthalmopathy. The TCR beta CDR3 regions underwent amplification using RNA transcripts as the source. Primed by the HTBI set, a first-round RT-PCR was run on the TCR CDR3. TCRdb used MiXCR to reprocess the multiplex PCR reads, holding one entry per CDR3 protein. This sample has over 250,000 distinct CDR3 sequences, with less than 30% found just once. Sequenced material: blood. The source of these receptors is a man in his forties with Graves' hyperthyroidism that later progressed to Graves' ophthalmopathy.

This clonotype was detected ten times or more. J is TRBJ1-1 and V is TRBV10-3; 9 nucleotides align to TRBD1. Germline assignment: CDR1 ENHRY and CDR2 SYGVKD. The CDR3 runs 18 residues. Trimming removed 0 bases from V and 2 bases from J; junction bases left unmatched: 10. CDR3: CAISESRDRAFSNTEAFF. CDR3 DNA: TGTGCCATCAGTGAGTCACGGGACAGGGCATTTTCCAACACTGAAGCTTTCTTT.

The gene calls are TRBV20-1 and TRBJ1-1; 8 nucleotides align to TRBD1. V was pared by 2 bases and J by 1 base, with 9 bases of the junction left unmatched. Germline CDR1 is DFQATT and CDR2 is SNEGSKA (reference sequence). The length of the CDR3 is 16 residues. The CDR3 region has the DNA TGCAGTGCTAGACCTCCGACAGGGGTGGGGAACACTGAAGCTTTCTTT. This encodes CSARPPTGVGNTEAFF.

The genes are TRBV28 and TRBJ2-7; D might be TRBD1 (5 bases). CDR1 and CDR2 from the germline V gene are MDHEN and SYDVKM. Trimming removed 4 bases at V and 4 bases at J, with 17 bases between. The CDR3 loop spans 15 amino acids. CDR3 in amino acids: CASSSSAQGRYEQYF. CDR3 coding DNA: TGTGCCAGCAGTTCCTCCGCGCAGGGAAGGTACGAGCAGTACTTC.

This clonotype was detected many times. A junction end diverges from the germline sequence, so it may reflect a read error. The chain employs TRBV18 and TRBJ2-7; 10 positions match TRBD2. From germline, CDR1 is KGHSH and CDR2 LQKENI. The CDR3 has 15 amino acids. The CDR3 protein is CASSSIAGGSYGQYF. The CDR3, as DNA: TGTGCCAGCTCATCGATAGCGGGAGGTTCATACGGGCAGTACTTC.

Many counts were recorded for this clonotype. The V call is TRBV14, the J call TRBJ2-2, with D tentatively TRBD1 (5 bases). Trimming stripped 1 base from V and 1 base from J, with 10 bases between. Per the germline V gene, CDR1 is SGHDN and CDR2 is FVKESK. The CDR3 consists of 16 residues. The CDR3 DNA is TGTGCCAGCAGCCAAGCTCGGACAAAGAACACCGGGGAGCTGTTTTTT. It encodes CASSQARTKNTGELFF. Looking up the rest from reference TRBV14 and TRBJ2-2 gives the full variable domain: EAGVTQFPSHSVIEKGQTVTLRCDPISGHDNLYWYRRVMGKEIKFLLHFVKESKQDESGMPNNRFLAERTGGTYSTLKVQPAELEDSGVYFCASSQARTKNTGELFFGEGSRLTVL.

In this sample, this clonotype turned up many times. The V and J genes are TRBV4-2 and TRBJ2-3; D uncertain. Germline assignment: CDR1 LGHNA and CDR2 YNFKEQ. This CDR3 spans 15 amino acids. Trimming removed 4 bases from V and 2 bases from J, with 13 bases in between. CDR3 in amino acids: CASSRRRINTDTQYF. The CDR3 DNA is TGTGCCAGCAGCCGGCGACGGATAAACACAGATACGCAGTATTTT.

The CDR3 loop is CASSPLINLAGLSYEQYF. The CDR3, as DNA: TGTGCCAGCAGCCCTCTAATCAATCTAGCGGGGCTCTCCTACGAGCAGTACTTC. V and J are TRBV4-2 and TRBJ2-7, with 9 bases lining up with TRBD2. The CDR3 loop spans 18 amino acids. Unmatched junction bases numbered 13, after V lost 4 bases and J lost 0 bases. From germline, CDR1 is LGHNA and CDR2 YNFKEQ.

This chain connects TRBV15 to TRBJ2-5; no definite D call. V was shortened by 0 bases and J by 5 bases, with 10 bases between the two germline ends. This CDR3 has 14 amino acids. Germline values: CDR1 LNHNV, CDR2 YYDKDF (reference sequence). CDR3: CATSRERVGETQYF. In DNA, the CDR3 is TGTGCCACCAGCAGAGAACGGGTCGGGGAGACCCAGTACTTC.